The 8 T cell receptor beta chains listed next were all sequenced from one sample in a study of blood T cell repertoires in COVID-19. Profiled with immunoSEQ multiplex PCR; TCRdb holds only in-frame clones, not every one. The sample has about 60,000 clones; 90% are singletons. The sample taken for sequencing was peripheral blood. The receptor set was obtained from a human donor with active COVID-19. The donor label of this sample is uncertain.

The J gene is TRBJ2-1, the V gene TRBV28; 12 bases agree with TRBD2. Germline V gives CDR1 MDHEN, CDR2 SYDVKM. This CDR3 has 18 amino acids. The V segment lost 7 bases and the J segment 0 bases; nucleotides outside the gene matches: 10. The CDR3 loop is CASTITLAGGPSYNEQFF. The CDR3 nucleotides read TGTGCCAGCACCATCACTCTAGCGGGAGGGCCCTCCTACAATGAGCAGTTCTTC.

This clone has a handful of counts. The chain carries TRBV4-1 and TRBJ1-5; 11 bases line up with TRBD1. J gave up 3 bases and V 0 bases, and 4 bases lay outside the gene matches. Germline lookup yields CDR1 MGHRA and CDR2 YSYEKL. The CDR3 is made up of 17 amino acids. The CDR3 is CASSQDGTGGTNQPQHF. The CDR3 DNA sequence: TGCGCCAGCAGCCAAGATGGGACAGGGGGAACCAATCAGCCCCAGCATTTT.

The sample holds one count of this clone. V and J are TRBV24-1 and TRBJ2-5, with 10 nucleotides matching TRBD1. The CDR3 is 17 residues long. Germline CDR1 reads KGHDR; CDR2 reads SFDVKD. J lost 3 bases, V lost 3 bases, and 9 bases had no gene match. Written as DNA, the CDR3 is TGTGCCACCAGTGATCCATCGTCGGGACAGGGGAAAGAGACCCAGTACTTC. Translating it yields CATSDPSSGQGKETQYF.

This sequence joins TRBV6-5 and TRBJ2-2; maybe TRBD2 (6 bases). The CDR3 is made up of 15 amino acids. The germline CDR1 and CDR2 sequences are MNHEY and SVGAGI. The V and J ends lost 4 bases and 0 bases respectively, with 9 bases between them. CDR3 DNA sequence: TGTGCCAGCAGTTTCGCGGGGCCGAACACCGGGGAGCTGTTTTTT. Translation: CASSFAGPNTGELFF.

V usage is TRBV18 and J usage is TRBJ1-1; D uncertain. The germline V gene encodes CDR1 KGHSH and CDR2 LQKENI. V was shortened by 3 bases and J by 2 bases, with 13 bases between the two germline ends. CDR3 length: 15 amino acids. CDR3 nucleotide sequence: TGTGCCAGCTCACCCAACCACATCTCCAACACTGAAGCTTTCTTT. Translation: CASSPNHISNTEAFF. The full variable domain, in which reference TRBV18 and TRBJ1-1 provide the parts outside the CDR3, is NAGVMQNPRHLVRRRGQEARLRCSPMKGHSHVYWYRQLPEEGLKFMVYLQKENIIDESGMPKERFSAEFPKEGPSILRIQQVVRGDSAAYFCASSPNHISNTEAFFGQGTRLTVV.

V is TRBV19 and J is TRBJ1-5, with D tentatively TRBD1 (5 bases). The length of the CDR3 is 13 residues. The V end was cut by 3 bases, the J end by 6 bases, with 9 bases between. Germline CDR1 and CDR2: LNHDA and SQIVND (reference sequence). CDR3 coding DNA: TGTGCCAGTAGTATGAGGACAATTCAGCCCCAGCATTTT. Its protein is CASSMRTIQPQHF.

This chain links TRBV12-5 with TRBJ1-6, with 7 nucleotides matching TRBD1. Trimming at V came to 4 bases and at J to 6 bases, leaving 3 bases not matched to a gene. CDR1 LGHNT and CDR2 FRNRAP come from the germline V gene. The CDR3 is made up of 14 amino acids. The CDR3 DNA reads TGTGCTAGTGGTTGGGGGACAGTTAATTCACCCCTCCACTTT. Translating gives CASGWGTVNSPLHF.

The chain links TRBV5-3 to TRBJ1-5; D remains ambiguous. TRBV5-3 is filed as an ORF, its function uncertain. CDR3 length: 16 amino acids. V was shortened by 0 bases and J by 4 bases, with 14 bases between the two germline ends. The CDR3 reads CARSLVEDLANQPQHF. The CDR3 DNA reads as TGTGCCAGAAGCTTGGTAGAGGACTTAGCAAATCAGCCCCAGCATTTT.